Listed below are T cell receptor beta chains from one sample, sequenced in a study of blood T cell repertoires in COVID-19. Repertoires were generated with immunoSEQ multiplex PCR, while TCRdb's copy carries only in-frame clones and drops some. The table has tens of thousands of clones, about 80% seen once; the top ten hold less than 8%. Sequenced material: peripheral blood. The receptor set was obtained from a man younger than 45 with COVID-19, enrolled during active disease. Each CDR3 is given with its conserved first and last residue. A D gene is named only where the DNA matches it firmly. Only part of the rows carry a size: once, few, many, or a class if the clone is expanded.

TRBV3-1/TRBV3-2	TRBJ1-6	NA	once	CASGTLPGLNSPLHF	TGTGCCAGCGGCACGCTCCCAGGCCTCAATTCACCCCTCCACTTT
TRBV24-1	TRBJ1-2	NA	NA	CAKDAGPDGYTF	TGTGCCAAGGATGCGGGGCCCGATGGCTACACCTTC
TRBV5-5	TRBJ2-1	TRBD1	NA	CASSLETGDYNEQFF	TGTGCCAGCAGCTTGGAGACAGGGGATTACAATGAGCAGTTCTTC
TRBV6-5	TRBJ2-7	TRBD1	NA	CASSPDRGGEQYF	TGTGCCAGCAGTCCCGACAGGGGTGGCGAGCAGTACTTC
TRBV25-1	TRBJ2-1	TRBD2	once	CASSLTSGSYNEQFF	TGTGCCAGCAGCCTTACTAGCGGATCCTACAATGAGCAGTTCTTC
TRBV6-2/TRBV6-3	TRBJ1-5	NA	NA	CASSYSPEDYSNQPQHF	TGTGCCAGCAGTTACAGTCCGGAGGACTATAGCAATCAGCCCCAGCATTTT
TRBV10-3	TRBJ1-3	TRBD1	NA	CAISTGATGNTIYF	TGTGCCATCAGTACAGGGGCAACAGGAAACACCATATATTTT
TRBV3-1/TRBV3-2	TRBJ1-1	NA	once	CASSHLGPGGAFF	TGTGCCAGCAGCCACCTAGGGCCGGGAGGGGCTTTCTTT
TRBV6-5	TRBJ2-3	TRBD1	NA	CANRQGGGTDTQYF	TGTGCCAACAGACAGGGGGGGGGCACAGATACGCAGTATTTT
TRBV27	TRBJ2-5	TRBD2	NA	CASSPGTSGSIETQYF	TGTGCCAGCAGTCCTGGGACTAGCGGGAGTATCGAGACCCAGTACTTC
TRBV4-2	TRBJ2-1	TRBD2	NA	CASKASGYNEQFF	TGTGCCAGCAAAGCTAGCGGCTACAATGAGCAGTTCTTC
TRBV6-6	TRBJ1-2	NA	NA	CASTNGGAANYGYTF	TGTGCCAGCACCAACGGGGGGGCAGCTAACTATGGCTACACCTTC
TRBV30	TRBJ2-4	NA	NA	CAWTRGGGGKNIQYF	TGTGCCTGGACCCGGGGAGGGGGGGGTAAAAACATTCAGTACTTC
TRBV28	TRBJ1-3	NA	NA	CASSLPQVSSGNTIYF	TGTGCCAGCAGTTTACCACAGGTCAGCTCTGGAAACACCATATATTTT
TRBV7-9	TRBJ1-1	NA	NA	CASSEDKNTEAFF	TGTGCCAGCAGCGAAGACAAGAACACTGAAGCTTTCTTT
TRBV4-1	TRBJ2-2	NA	NA	CASSQGASPGELFF	TGCGCCAGCAGCCAAGGGGCGAGCCCCGGGGAGCTGTTTTTT
TRBV18	TRBJ2-2	NA	NA	CASSRLRDTGELFF	TGTGCCAGCTCACGCCTCAGGGACACCGGGGAGCTGTTTTTT
TRBV6-2/TRBV6-3	TRBJ2-7	NA	NA	CASSYSQLAKGPQYF	TGTGCCAGCAGTTACTCGCAACTAGCTAAAGGCCCACAGTACTTC
TRBV19	TRBJ2-7	TRBD1	NA	CASSTGGDYEQYF	TGTGCCAGCTCGACAGGGGGCGACTACGAGCAGTACTTC
TRBV2	TRBJ1-1	NA	NA	CASRAQGNTEAFF	TGTGCCAGCAGGGCACAGGGGAACACTGAAGCTTTCTTT
TRBV30	TRBJ1-1	TRBD1	NA	CAVRDRGSRTEAFF	TGTGCCGTCCGGGACAGGGGAAGCAGGACTGAAGCTTTCTTT
TRBV6-6	TRBJ1-1	NA	NA	CASSFGVFNTEAFF	TGTGCCAGCAGTTTCGGGGTCTTCAACACTGAAGCTTTCTTT
TRBV28	TRBJ1-1	TRBD1	NA	CASSLPPGGRTEAFF	TGTGCCAGCAGTCTACCCCCAGGGGGCCGAACTGAAGCTTTCTTT
TRBV5-6	TRBJ1-1	NA	NA	CASSPIGGGLAGAFF	TGTGCCAGCAGCCCTATCGGGGGGGGGCTCGCGGGAGCTTTCTTT
TRBV4-3	TRBJ2-4	TRBD2	NA	CASSQESAGTRGNIQYF	TGCGCCAGCAGCCAAGAGAGTGCCGGGACTAGAGGAAACATTCAGTACTTC
TRBV19	TRBJ2-3	TRBD2	NA	CASTGTSGSFDTQYF	TGTGCCAGTACCGGGACTAGCGGGAGTTTCGATACGCAGTATTTT
TRBV6-6	TRBJ2-7	NA	NA	CASSYASAYEQYF	TGTGCCAGCAGTTACGCTAGCGCCTACGAGCAGTACTTC
TRBV3-1/TRBV3-2	TRBJ2-2	NA	NA	CASLGTSSFTGELFF	TGTGCCAGCTTGGGGACTTCCTCGTTCACCGGGGAGCTGTTTTTT
TRBV5-1	TRBJ2-7	NA	NA	CASSLARGYEQYF	TGCGCCAGCAGCTTGGCCAGAGGTTACGAGCAGTACTTC
TRBV28	TRBJ2-1	TRBD2	few	CASSLKASGSSYNEQFF	TGTGCCAGCAGTTTAAAGGCTAGCGGGAGTTCCTACAATGAGCAGTTCTTC
TRBV6-5	TRBJ2-7	TRBD2	NA	CASSKKREVSYEQYF	TGTGCCAGCAGTAAGAAGCGGGAGGTCTCCTACGAGCAGTACTTC
TRBV19	TRBJ2-6	TRBD2	NA	CASSGTSGPSGANVLTF	TGTGCCAGTAGTGGCACTAGCGGGCCTTCTGGGGCCAACGTCCTGACTTTC
TRBV6-6	TRBJ1-1	NA	NA	CASSLREAFF	TGTGCCAGCAGTCTTCGTGAAGCTTTCTTT
TRBV28	TRBJ2-5	NA	NA	CASSLVGGTQYF	TGTGCCAGCAGTTTAGTAGGAGGGACCCAGTACTTC
TRBV5-5	TRBJ2-1	NA	NA	CASSDGSAREQFF	TGTGCCAGCAGCGACGGGAGTGCAAGGGAGCAGTTCTTC
TRBV5-5	TRBJ1-1	TRBD1	NA	CASSSRTGTNTEAFF	TGTGCCAGCAGCAGTAGGACAGGGACGAACACTGAAGCTTTCTTT
TRBV28	TRBJ2-7	NA	NA	CASTAGADYEQYF	TGTGCCAGCACGGCGGGGGCGGATTACGAGCAGTACTTC
TRBV4-3	TRBJ2-5	NA	NA	CASSQDRASEGQETQYF	TGCGCCAGCAGCCAAGATCGGGCTAGCGAGGGCCAAGAGACCCAGTACTTC
TRBV14	TRBJ2-1	TRBD2	NA	CASSQGSGRLFF	TGTGCCAGCAGCCAGGGCAGCGGGAGGCTGTTCTTC
TRBV7-9	TRBJ1-2	TRBD1	NA	CASSPTADRVGYGYTF	TGTGCCAGCAGCCCGACAGCTGACAGGGTTGGCTATGGCTACACCTTC
TRBV19	TRBJ2-7	NA	NA	CASSTPGVGQQYF	TGTGCCAGTAGTACCCCAGGGGTTGGACAGCAGTACTTC
TRBV19	TRBJ1-2	NA	NA	CASSILELRVKNYGYTF	TGTGCCAGTAGTATCTTGGAACTCAGGGTTAAAAACTATGGCTACACCTTC
TRBV11-2	TRBJ1-2	TRBD1	NA	CASSLGTGRGYTF	TGTGCCAGCAGCCTGGGGACAGGGAGAGGCTACACCTTC
TRBV7-9	TRBJ2-7	NA	NA	CASSSGPRQGTYEQYF	TGTGCCAGCAGCTCAGGGCCGCGGCAGGGAACCTACGAGCAGTACTTC
TRBV3-1/TRBV3-2	TRBJ2-2	NA	once	CPTGELFF	TGCCCTACCGGGGAGCTGTTTTTT
TRBV29-1	TRBJ1-1	TRBD1	NA	CSSRQGRMNTEAFF	TGCAGCTCCCGACAGGGACGAATGAACACTGAAGCTTTCTTT
TRBV7-9	TRBJ2-2	NA	NA	CASSFGGNTGELFF	TGTGCCAGCAGCTTCGGAGGGAACACCGGGGAGCTGTTTTTT
TRBV9	TRBJ2-7	TRBD2	NA	CASSERGGSYEQYF	TGTGCCAGCAGCGAGCGGGGGGGGTCCTACGAGCAGTACTTC
TRBV10-2	TRBJ2-7	TRBD1	NA	CASSAGQVSYEQYF	TGCGCCAGCAGTGCTGGACAGGTCTCCTACGAGCAGTACTTC
TRBV7-9	TRBJ2-7	TRBD2	NA	CASSPLLSGTSYEQYF	TGTGCCAGCAGCCCTCTTTTAAGCGGGACCTCCTACGAGCAGTACTTC
TRBV6-1	TRBJ2-1	TRBD2	medium-sized	CASSELAGSYNEQFF	TGTGCCAGCAGTGAACTAGCGGGCTCCTACAATGAGCAGTTCTTC
TRBV5-1	TRBJ2-1	NA	NA	CASSLGQHNEQFF	TGCGCCAGCAGCTTGGGACAGCATAATGAGCAGTTCTTC
TRBV10-2	TRBJ1-1	NA	NA	CASKGPDSGVAEAFF	TGCGCCAGCAAAGGTCCCGATTCCGGGGTCGCTGAAGCTTTCTTT
TRBV5-6	TRBJ2-1	NA	NA	CASSLVGGNEQFF	TGTGCCAGCAGCTTGGTAGGGGGCAATGAGCAGTTCTTC
TRBV12-3/TRBV12-4	TRBJ1-3	NA	NA	CASSFGGINTIYF	TGTGCCAGCAGTTTCGGGGGGATAAACACCATATATTTT
TRBV6-4	TRBJ2-3	NA	NA	CASSALSGSTDTQYF	TGTGCCAGCAGTGCATTGAGCGGGAGCACAGATACGCAGTATTTT
TRBV19	TRBJ1-1	TRBD1	NA	CASSMEDRGSNTEAFF	TGTGCCAGTAGTATGGAGGACAGGGGGTCGAACACTGAAGCTTTCTTT
TRBV7-6	TRBJ1-2	NA	NA	CASSLDQGRGYGYTF	TGTGCCAGCAGCTTAGACCAGGGTAGGGGCTATGGCTACACCTTC
TRBV25-1	TRBJ2-3	NA	NA	CASSSGLPTDTQYF	TGTGCCAGCAGCTCAGGGTTACCCACAGATACGCAGTATTTT
TRBV7-3	TRBJ2-1	TRBD1	NA	CASSGGTGNNEQFF	TGTGCCAGCAGCGGAGGGACAGGGAACAATGAGCAGTTCTTC